The present T cell receptor beta chain was sequenced within a study of early T cells in non-severe SARS-CoV-2 infection. About the research overall: Unpaired chains resulted from sequencing bulk RNA of unsorted whole blood.

The CDR3 is 15 residues long. Germline CDR1 and CDR2: SNHLY and FYNNEI. Trimming left V 4 bases short and J 6 bases short, with 15 bases between. cDNA molecules, individually, were tagged with unique molecular identifiers. MiXCR, run by TCRdb on the 5' RACE reads, gives a single entry per CDR3 protein. This sample has under 70,000 distinct CDR3 sequences, with around 10% found just once. This receptor was obtained from an adult who was a healthcare worker with PCR-confirmed SARS-CoV-2 infection or an uninfected control (not recorded which). The sequencing sample was made of whole blood. V is TRBV2 and J is TRBJ1-4; D is unclear. In nucleotides, the CDR3 is TGTGCCAGCAGTGGTTCGCGGGGTATGGATGAAAAACTGTTTTTT. As protein: CASSGSRGMDEKLFF. The whole variable domain, remainder taken from reference TRBV2 and TRBJ1-4, is EPEVTQTPSHQVTQMGQEVILRCVPISNHLYFYWYRQILGQKVEFLVSFYNNEISEKSEIFDDQFSVERPDGSNFTLKIRSTKLEDSAMYFCASSGSRGMDEKLFFGSGTQLSVL.